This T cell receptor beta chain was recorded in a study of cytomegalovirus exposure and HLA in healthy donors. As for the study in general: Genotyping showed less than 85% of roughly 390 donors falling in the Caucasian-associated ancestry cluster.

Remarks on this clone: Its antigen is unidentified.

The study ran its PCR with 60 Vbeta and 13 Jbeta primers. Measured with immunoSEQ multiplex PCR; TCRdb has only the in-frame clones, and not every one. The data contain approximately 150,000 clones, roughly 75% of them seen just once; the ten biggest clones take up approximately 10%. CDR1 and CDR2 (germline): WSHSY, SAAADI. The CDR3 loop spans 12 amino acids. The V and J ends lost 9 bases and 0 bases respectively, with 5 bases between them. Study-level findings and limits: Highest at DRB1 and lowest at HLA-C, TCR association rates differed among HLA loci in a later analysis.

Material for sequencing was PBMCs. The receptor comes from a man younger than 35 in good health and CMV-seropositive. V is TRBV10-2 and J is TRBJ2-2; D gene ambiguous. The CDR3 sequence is CASQSNTGELFF. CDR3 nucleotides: TGCGCCAGTCAATCGAACACCGGGGAGCTGTTTTTT.